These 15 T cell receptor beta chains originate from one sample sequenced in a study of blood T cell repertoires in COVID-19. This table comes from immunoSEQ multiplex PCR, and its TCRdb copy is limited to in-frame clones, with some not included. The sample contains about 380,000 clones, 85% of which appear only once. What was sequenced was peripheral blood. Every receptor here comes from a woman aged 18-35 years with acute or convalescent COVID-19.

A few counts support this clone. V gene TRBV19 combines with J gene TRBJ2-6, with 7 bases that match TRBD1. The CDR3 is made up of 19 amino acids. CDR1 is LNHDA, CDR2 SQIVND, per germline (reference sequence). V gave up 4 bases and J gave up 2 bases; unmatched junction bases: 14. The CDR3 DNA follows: TGTGCCAGTAGTAGCACCCCGGATCGGCAGGGGGCTGGGGCCAACGTCCTGACTTTC. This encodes CASSSTPDRQGAGANVLTF.

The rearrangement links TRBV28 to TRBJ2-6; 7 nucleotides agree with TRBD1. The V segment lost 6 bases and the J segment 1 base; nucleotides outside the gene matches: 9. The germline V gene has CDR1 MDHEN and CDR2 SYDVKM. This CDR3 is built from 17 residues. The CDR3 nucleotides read TGTGCCAGCAGCTCGACCAAGACAGGGTCTGGGGCCAACGTCCTGACTTTC. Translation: CASSSTKTGSGANVLTF.

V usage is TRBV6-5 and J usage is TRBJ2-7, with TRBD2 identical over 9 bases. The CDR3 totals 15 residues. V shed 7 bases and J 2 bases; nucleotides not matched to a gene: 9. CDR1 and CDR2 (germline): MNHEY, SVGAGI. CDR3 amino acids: CASTSVAGDPYEQYF. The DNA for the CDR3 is TGTGCCAGCACCTCAGTAGCGGGGGACCCCTACGAGCAGTACTTC.

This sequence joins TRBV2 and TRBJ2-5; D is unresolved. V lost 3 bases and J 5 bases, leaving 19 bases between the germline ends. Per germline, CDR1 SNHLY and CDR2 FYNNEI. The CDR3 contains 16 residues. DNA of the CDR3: TGTGCCAGCAGTGATCCAAAGAATAGCTATGACGAGACCCAGTACTTC. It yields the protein CASSDPKNSYDETQYF.

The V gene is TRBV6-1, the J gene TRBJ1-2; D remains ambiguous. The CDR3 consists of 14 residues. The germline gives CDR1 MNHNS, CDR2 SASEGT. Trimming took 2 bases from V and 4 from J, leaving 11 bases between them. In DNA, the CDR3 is TGTGCCAGCAGTGAACTGGGCCAGTTCTATGGCTACACCTTC. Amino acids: CASSELGQFYGYTF.

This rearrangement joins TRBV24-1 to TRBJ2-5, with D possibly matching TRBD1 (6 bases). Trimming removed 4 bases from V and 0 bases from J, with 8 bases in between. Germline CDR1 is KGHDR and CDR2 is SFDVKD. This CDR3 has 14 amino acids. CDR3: CATSEGAHQETQYF. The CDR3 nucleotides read TGTGCCACCAGTGAGGGGGCCCACCAAGAGACCCAGTACTTC.

CDR3 coding DNA: TGTGCCTGGAGTTTCCGACAGGGCTATGGCTACACCTTC. This encodes CAWSFRQGYGYTF. J is TRBJ1-2 and V is TRBV30, with 7 bases that match TRBD1. Germline values: CDR1 GTSNPN, CDR2 SVGIG (reference sequence). V lost 2 bases and J lost 4; bases outside the gene matches: 4. The CDR3 length is 13 residues.

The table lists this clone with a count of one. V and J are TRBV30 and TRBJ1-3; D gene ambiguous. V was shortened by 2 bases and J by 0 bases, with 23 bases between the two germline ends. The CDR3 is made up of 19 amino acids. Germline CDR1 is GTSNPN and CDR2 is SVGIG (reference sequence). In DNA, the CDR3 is TGTGCCTGGAGTATTAAACTCCCACGGGGAGGGCTCTCTGGAAACACCATATATTTT. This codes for CAWSIKLPRGGLSGNTIYF.

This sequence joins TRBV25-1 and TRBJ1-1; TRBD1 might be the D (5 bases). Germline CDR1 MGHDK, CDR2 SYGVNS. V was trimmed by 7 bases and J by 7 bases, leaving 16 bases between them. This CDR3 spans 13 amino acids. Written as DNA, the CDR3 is TGTGCCAGCACCGCGGCAGGGATTTATGAAGCTTTCTTT. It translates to CASTAAGIYEAFF.

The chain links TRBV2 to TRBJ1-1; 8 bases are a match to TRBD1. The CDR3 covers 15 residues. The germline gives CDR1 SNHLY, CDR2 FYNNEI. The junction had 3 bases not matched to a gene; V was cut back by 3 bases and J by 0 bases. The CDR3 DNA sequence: TGTGCCAGCAGTGAGGCAGGGGGCTTGAACACTGAAGCTTTCTTT. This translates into CASSEAGGLNTEAFF.

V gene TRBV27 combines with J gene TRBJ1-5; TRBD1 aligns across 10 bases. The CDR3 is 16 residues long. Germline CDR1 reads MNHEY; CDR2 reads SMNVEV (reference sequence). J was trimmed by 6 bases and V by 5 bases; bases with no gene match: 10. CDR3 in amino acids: CASSALTGGVSQPQHF. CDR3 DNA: TGTGCCAGCAGTGCCCTGACAGGGGGCGTTAGTCAGCCCCAGCATTTT.

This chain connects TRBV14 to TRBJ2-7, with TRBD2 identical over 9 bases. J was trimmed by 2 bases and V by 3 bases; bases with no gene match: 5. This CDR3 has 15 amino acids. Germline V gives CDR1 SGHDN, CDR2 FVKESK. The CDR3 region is CASSHPGGRAYEQYF. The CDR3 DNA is TGTGCCAGCAGCCATCCGGGCGGGAGGGCCTACGAGCAGTACTTC.

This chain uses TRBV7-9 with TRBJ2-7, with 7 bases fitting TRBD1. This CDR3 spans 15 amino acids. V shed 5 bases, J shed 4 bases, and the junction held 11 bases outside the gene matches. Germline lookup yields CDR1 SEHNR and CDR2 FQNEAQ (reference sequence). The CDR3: CASSPRLDRAYEQYF. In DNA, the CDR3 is TGTGCCAGCAGCCCCCGGTTAGACAGGGCTTACGAGCAGTACTTC.

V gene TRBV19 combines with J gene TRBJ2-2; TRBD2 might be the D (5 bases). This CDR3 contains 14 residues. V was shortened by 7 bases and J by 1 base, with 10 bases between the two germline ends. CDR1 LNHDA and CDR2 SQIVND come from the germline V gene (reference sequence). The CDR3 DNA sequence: TGTGCCAGTACGATCGGGGTGAACACCGGGGAGCTGTTTTTT. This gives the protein CASTIGVNTGELFF.

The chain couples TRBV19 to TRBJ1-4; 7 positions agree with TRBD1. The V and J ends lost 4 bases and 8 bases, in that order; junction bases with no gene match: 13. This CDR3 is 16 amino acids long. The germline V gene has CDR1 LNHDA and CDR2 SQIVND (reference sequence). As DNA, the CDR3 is TGTGCCAGTAGTACGGGACAGCGGGGGCGAGGGGAAAAACTGTTTTTT. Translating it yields CASSTGQRGRGEKLFF.